This T cell receptor beta chain was captured by sequencing in a study of blood T cell repertoires in COVID-19. Study in general: Sites in the United States, Italy and Spain provided acute and convalescent COVID-19 samples.

Those enrolled in Seattle joined during active infection and were followed longitudinally afterward. Per the original methods: Reference gene primer amplification yielded estimated nucleated cell counts. Sequencing used immunoSEQ multiplex PCR; TCRdb keeps in-frame clones, though not all of them. The DNA gave D and trimming, while V, J and clone size come from that table. The sample has fewer than 350,000 clones; approximately 87% are singletons. Germline lookup yields CDR1 SGHAT and CDR2 FQNNGV. The length of the CDR3 is 15 residues. The ends lost 4 bases at V and 4 bases at J; junction bases unmatched: 8.

This TCR derives from a woman aged 25 to 39 with COVID-19, enrolled during active disease. The rearrangement joins TRBV11-2 to TRBJ1-2; TRBD1 aligns across 8 bases. What was sequenced was peripheral blood. The CDR3 coding sequence is TGTGCCAGCAGCTCGCCGGGACAGGACTTCTATGGCTACACCTTC. Its translation: CASSSPGQDFYGYTF.